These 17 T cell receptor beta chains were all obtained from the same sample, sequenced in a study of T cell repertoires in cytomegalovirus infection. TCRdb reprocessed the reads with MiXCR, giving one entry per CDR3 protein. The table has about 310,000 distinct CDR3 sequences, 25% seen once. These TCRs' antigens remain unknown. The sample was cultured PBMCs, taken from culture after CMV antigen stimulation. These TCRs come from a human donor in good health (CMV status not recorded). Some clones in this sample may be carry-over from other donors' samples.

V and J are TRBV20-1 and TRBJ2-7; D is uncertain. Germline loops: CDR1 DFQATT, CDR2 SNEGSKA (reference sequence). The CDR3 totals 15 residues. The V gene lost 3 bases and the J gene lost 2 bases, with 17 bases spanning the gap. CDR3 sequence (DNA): TGCAGTGCTAGGGCTTTAGGGCTCTCCACCTACGAGCAGTACTTC. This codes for CSARALGLSTYEQYF.

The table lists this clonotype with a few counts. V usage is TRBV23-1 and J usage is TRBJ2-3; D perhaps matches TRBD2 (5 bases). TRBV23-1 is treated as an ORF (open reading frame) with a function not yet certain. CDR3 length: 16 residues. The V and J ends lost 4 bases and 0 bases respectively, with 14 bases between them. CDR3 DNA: TGCGCCAGCAGTCGCCCAACTAGGCCAAGCACAGATACGCAGTATTTT. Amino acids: CASSRPTRPSTDTQYF.

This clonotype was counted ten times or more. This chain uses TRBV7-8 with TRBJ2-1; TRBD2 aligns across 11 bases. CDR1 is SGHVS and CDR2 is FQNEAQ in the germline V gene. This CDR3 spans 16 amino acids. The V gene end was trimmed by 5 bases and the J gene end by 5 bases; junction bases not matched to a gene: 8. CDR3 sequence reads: CASSISGREGNNEQFF. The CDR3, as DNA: TGTGCCAGCAGCATTAGCGGGAGGGAGGGAAACAATGAGCAGTTCTTC.

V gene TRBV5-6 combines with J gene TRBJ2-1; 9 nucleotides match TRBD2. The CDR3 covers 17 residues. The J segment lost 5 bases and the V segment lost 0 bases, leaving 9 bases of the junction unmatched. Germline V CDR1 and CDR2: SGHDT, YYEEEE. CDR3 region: CASSLALGGRANNEQFF. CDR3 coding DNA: TGTGCCAGCAGCTTGGCACTGGGCGGGAGGGCCAACAATGAGCAGTTCTTC.

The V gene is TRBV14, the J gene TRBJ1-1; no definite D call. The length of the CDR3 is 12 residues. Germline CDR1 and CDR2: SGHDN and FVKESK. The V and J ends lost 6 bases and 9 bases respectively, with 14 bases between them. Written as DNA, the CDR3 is TGTGCCAGCAGGGAAGCAGGAGAGAAAGCTTTCTTT. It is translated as CASREAGEKAFF.

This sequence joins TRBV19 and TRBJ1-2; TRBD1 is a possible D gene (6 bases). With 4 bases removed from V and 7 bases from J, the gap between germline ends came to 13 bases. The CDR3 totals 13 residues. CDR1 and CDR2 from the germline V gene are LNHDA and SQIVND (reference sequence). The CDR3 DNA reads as TGTGCCAGTAGTACCTCAGGGGCGGTTGGCTACACCTTC. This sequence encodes CASSTSGAVGYTF.

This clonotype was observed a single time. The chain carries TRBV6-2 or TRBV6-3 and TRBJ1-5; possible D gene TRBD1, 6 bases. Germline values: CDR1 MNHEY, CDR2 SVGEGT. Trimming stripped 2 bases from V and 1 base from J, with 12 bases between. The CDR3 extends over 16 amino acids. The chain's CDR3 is CASSYARGTSNQPQHF. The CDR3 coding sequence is TGTGCCAGCAGTTACGCCAGGGGAACGAGCAATCAGCCCCAGCATTTT.

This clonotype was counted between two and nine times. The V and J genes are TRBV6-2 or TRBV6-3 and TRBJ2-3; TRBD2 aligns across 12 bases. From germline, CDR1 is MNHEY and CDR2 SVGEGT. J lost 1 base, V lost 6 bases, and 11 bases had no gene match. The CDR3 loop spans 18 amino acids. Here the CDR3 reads CASSPETSGSVGTDTQYF. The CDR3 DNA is TGTGCCAGCAGCCCCGAGACTAGCGGGAGCGTAGGCACAGATACGCAGTATTTT.

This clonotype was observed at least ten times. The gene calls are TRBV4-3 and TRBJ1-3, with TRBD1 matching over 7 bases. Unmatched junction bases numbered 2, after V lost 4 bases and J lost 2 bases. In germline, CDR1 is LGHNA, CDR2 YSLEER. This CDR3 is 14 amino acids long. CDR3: CASSPTGPGNTIYF. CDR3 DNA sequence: TGCGCCAGCAGCCCGACAGGGCCTGGAAACACCATATATTTT.

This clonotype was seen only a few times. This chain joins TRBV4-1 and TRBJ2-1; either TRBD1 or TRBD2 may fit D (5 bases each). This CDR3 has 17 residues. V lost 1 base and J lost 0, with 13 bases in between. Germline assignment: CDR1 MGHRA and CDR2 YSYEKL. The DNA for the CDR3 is TGCGCCAGCAGCCAAGGGCCCGCGAGGGGCTCCTACAATGAGCAGTTCTTC. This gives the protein CASSQGPARGSYNEQFF.

The DNA for the CDR3 is TGCAGTGCTAGAGATGGGGACAGGGTCTTCTTT. Protein: CSARDGDRVFF. This chain connects TRBV20-1 to TRBJ1-1, with TRBD1 matching 9 bases. CDR1 and CDR2 from the germline V gene are DFQATT and SNEGSKA (reference sequence). The V gene end was trimmed by 0 bases and the J gene end by 14 bases; junction bases not matched to a gene: 4. CDR3 size: 11 residues.

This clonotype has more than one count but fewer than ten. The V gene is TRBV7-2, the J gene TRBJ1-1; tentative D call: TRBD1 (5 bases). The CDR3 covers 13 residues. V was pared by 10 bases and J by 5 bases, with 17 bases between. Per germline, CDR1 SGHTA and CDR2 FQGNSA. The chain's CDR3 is CAIRLVGVTEAFF. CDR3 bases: TGTGCCATCCGGCTGGTGGGGGTTACTGAAGCTTTCTTT.

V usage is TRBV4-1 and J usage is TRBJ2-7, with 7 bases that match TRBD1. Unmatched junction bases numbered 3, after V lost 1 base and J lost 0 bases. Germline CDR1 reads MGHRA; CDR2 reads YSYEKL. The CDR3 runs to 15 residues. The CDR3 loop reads CASSQARDSSYEQYF. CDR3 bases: TGCGCCAGCAGCCAAGCCCGGGACAGCTCCTACGAGCAGTACTTC.

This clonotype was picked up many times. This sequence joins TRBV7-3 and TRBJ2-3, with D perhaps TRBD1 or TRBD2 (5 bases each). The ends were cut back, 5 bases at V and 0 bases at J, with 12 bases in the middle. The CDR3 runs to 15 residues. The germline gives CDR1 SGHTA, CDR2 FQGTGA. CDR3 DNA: TGTGCCAGCAGCCTAAGTGGGGGTAGCACAGATACGCAGTATTTT. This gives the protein CASSLSGGSTDTQYF.

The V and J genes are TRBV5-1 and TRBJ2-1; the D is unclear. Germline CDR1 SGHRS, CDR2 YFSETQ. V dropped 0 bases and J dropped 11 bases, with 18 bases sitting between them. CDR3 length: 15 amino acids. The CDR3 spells CASSLGGIYNVQQFF. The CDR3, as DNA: TGCGCCAGCAGCTTGGGAGGTATCTACAATGTTCAGCAGTTCTTC.

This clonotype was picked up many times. CDR3 DNA sequence: TGTGCCAGCAGCTTAGACCCCTACTCCTACAATGAGCAGTTCTTC. It translates to CASSLDPYSYNEQFF. J is TRBJ2-1 and V is TRBV7-2; D gene ambiguous. The CDR3 consists of 15 residues. CDR1 is SGHTA, CDR2 FQGNSA, per germline. V was cut by 1 base and J by 0 bases, with 7 bases left in between. Combining the CDR3 with reference TRBV7-2 and TRBJ2-1 gives the whole variable domain GAGVSQSPSNKVTEKGKDVELRCDPISGHTALYWYRQSLGQGLEFLIYFQGNSAPDKSGLPSDRFSAERTGGSVSTLTIQRTQQEDSAVYLCASSLDPYSYNEQFFGPGTRLTVL.

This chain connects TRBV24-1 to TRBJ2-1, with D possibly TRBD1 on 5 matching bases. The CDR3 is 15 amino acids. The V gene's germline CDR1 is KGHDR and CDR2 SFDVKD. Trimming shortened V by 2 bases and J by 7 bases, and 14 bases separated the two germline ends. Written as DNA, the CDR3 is TGTGCCACCAGTGATTGGACATATAATCGTAATGAGCAGTTCTTC. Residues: CATSDWTYNRNEQFF.